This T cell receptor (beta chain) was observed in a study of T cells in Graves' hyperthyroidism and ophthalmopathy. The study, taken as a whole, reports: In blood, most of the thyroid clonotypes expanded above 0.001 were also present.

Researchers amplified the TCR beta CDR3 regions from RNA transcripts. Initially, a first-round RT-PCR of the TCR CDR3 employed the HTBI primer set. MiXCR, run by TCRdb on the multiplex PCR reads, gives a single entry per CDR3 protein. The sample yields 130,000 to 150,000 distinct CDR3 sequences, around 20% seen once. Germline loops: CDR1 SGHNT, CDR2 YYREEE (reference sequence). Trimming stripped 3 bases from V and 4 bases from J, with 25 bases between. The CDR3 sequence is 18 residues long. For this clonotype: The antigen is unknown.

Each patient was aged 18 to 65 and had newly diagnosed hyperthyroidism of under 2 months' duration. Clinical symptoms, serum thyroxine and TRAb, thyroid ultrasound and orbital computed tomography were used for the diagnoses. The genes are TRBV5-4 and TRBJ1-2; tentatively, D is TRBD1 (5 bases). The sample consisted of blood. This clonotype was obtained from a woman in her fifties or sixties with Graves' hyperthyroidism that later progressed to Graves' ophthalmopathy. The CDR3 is CASSSGGESPLLSYGYTF. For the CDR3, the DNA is TGTGCCAGCAGCTCTGGAGGGGAATCTCCGCTTCTGAGCTATGGCTACACCTTC.